A single sample gave rise to the 10 T cell receptor beta chains below, sequenced in a study of TIL therapy for anti-PD-1-resistant metastatic lung cancer. This was the immunoSEQ v3 assay. Clones were sequenced by immunoSEQ multiplex PCR, and TCRdb holds only the in-frame ones, with some missing. The table lists tens of thousands of clones, more than 75% of them singletons. Time point reported: pre-treatment sample, taken before nivolumab and TIL therapy. Material: blood, obtained at baseline. The receptors were gathered from a person aged 25-80 years with non-small cell lung cancer.

The V and J genes are TRBV21-1 and TRBJ1-6. TRBV21-1 corresponds to a pseudogene. The CDR3 consists of 12 residues. DNA of the CDR3: TGTGCCAGCAGCAGCCGAAGGCCATCCCTCCACTTT. Its translation: CASSSRRPSLHF.

This chain links TRBV27 with TRBJ2-3; D is possibly TRBD2 (5 bases). This CDR3 region has 16 residues. The germline CDR1 and CDR2 sequences are MNHEY and SMNVEV (reference sequence). V was clipped by 6 bases and J by 4 bases, with 20 bases between them. The CDR3 region has the DNA TGTGCCAGCAGATGGGCTAGAGCGGCGGCCCCAGATACGCAGTATTTT. Its protein product is CASRWARAAAPDTQYF.

This chain links TRBV6-4 with TRBJ1-1; D is possibly TRBD1 (5 bases). V was cut by 0 bases and J by 4 bases, with 12 bases left in between. The CDR3 has 15 residues. Germline values: CDR1 MRHNA, CDR2 SNTAGT. The CDR3 nucleotides read TGTGCCAGCAGTGACTCGATGGGGGGAATCACTGAAGCTTTCTTT. Residues: CASSDSMGGITEAFF.

Only one count was recorded for this clone. The gene calls are TRBV3-1 (or the pseudogene TRBV3-2) and TRBJ2-3, with 9 bases aligning to TRBD2. Per germline, CDR1 LGHDT and CDR2 YNNKEL (reference sequence). CDR3 length: 18 amino acids. Losses at the gene ends were 4 bases for V and 4 bases for J; bases not matched to a gene: 15. CDR3 bases: TGTGCCAGCAGCCCTACTTTGACTAGCGGAATTCCCCCAGATACGCAGTATTTT. Protein: CASSPTLTSGIPPDTQYF.

V is TRBV28 and J is TRBJ1-2; D not certain. Looked up from germline, CDR1 is MDHEN and CDR2 is SYDVKM. The V gene lost 4 bases and the J gene lost 9 bases, with 12 bases spanning the gap. This CDR3 contains 12 residues. CDR3 amino acids: CASSSPPGRYTF. DNA for the CDR3: TGTGCCAGCAGTTCCCCCCCTGGGCGCTACACCTTC.

This chain links TRBV6-5 with TRBJ1-5; 9 nucleotides line up with TRBD1. The V gene's germline CDR1 is MNHEY and CDR2 SVGAGI. Trimming removed 0 bases from V and 4 bases from J; junction bases left unmatched: 1. The CDR3 totals 15 residues. The CDR3 is CASSYSTGGNQPQHF. CDR3 nucleotide sequence: TGTGCCAGCAGTTACTCGACAGGGGGAAATCAGCCCCAGCATTTT.

The V and J genes are TRBV27 and TRBJ2-2; 8 bases line up with TRBD1. CDR1 and CDR2 from the germline V gene are MNHEY and SMNVEV (reference sequence). The CDR3 consists of 15 residues. V lost 7 bases to trimming and J lost 6 bases; unmatched junction nucleotides: 10. CDR3 loop: CASTPDRVTAGELFF. The DNA for the CDR3 is TGTGCCAGCACCCCGGACAGGGTAACAGCCGGGGAGCTGTTTTTT.

The rearrangement uses TRBV6-1 and TRBJ2-7; 12 nucleotides match TRBD1. The J segment lost 6 bases and the V segment lost 3 bases, leaving 6 bases of the junction unmatched. The CDR3 has 15 residues. The germline CDR1 and CDR2 sequences are MNHNS and SASEGT. CDR3 sequence reads: CASSEPGQGAGEQYF. For the CDR3, the DNA is TGTGCCAGCAGTGAGCCGGGACAGGGGGCAGGCGAGCAGTACTTC.

The rearrangement joins TRBV7-8 to TRBJ2-3, with TRBD1 matching over 9 bases. V lost 5 bases to trimming and J lost 3 bases; unmatched junction nucleotides: 6. Germline V gene sequence: CDR1 SGHVS, CDR2 FQNEAQ. The CDR3 has 15 residues. CDR3 sequence: CASSRGTGRTDTQYF. The CDR3 DNA reads TGTGCCAGCAGCCGAGGGACAGGGAGGACAGATACGCAGTATTTT.

This chain uses TRBV3-1 (or the pseudogene TRBV3-2) with TRBJ2-1; TRBD1 matches at 9 bases. The V gene's germline CDR1 is LGHDT and CDR2 YNNKEL (reference sequence). J gave up 4 bases and V 0 bases, and 4 bases lay outside the gene matches. This CDR3 region has 16 residues. CDR3 sequence reads: CASSQEGTGYYNEQFF. The CDR3 bases are TGTGCCAGCAGCCAAGAGGGGACAGGGTATTACAATGAGCAGTTCTTC.